This note documents a single T cell receptor (beta chain) sequence. It may be a read error: a sequence one base away is much more abundant. This sample is part of a study of regulatory T cells in long-lasting Graves disease. Described time point: newly diagnosed GD, antithyroid drugs for less than 3 months. Preparation of the TCR library used RNA extracted from PBMCs. Tubes containing EDTA received about 9.4 milliliters of drawn peripheral blood. Library construction for TCR beta used iRepertoire HTBI primers and Arm-PCR of CDR3 regions. TCRdb analysed the multiplex PCR reads with MiXCR anew, one entry per CDR3 protein. The table lists more than 450,000 distinct CDR3 sequences, 12% of them singletons. The sample was also linked to a second study, of T cells in Graves' hyperthyroidism and ophthalmopathy.

The sequence was collected from a woman aged 30 to 39 with Graves disease. The sequencing used peripheral blood mononuclear cells (PBMCs), collected at new diagnosis, from a patient treated with antithyroid drugs.

The CDR3 loop is CASNPPLLGNTEAFF. The CDR3 DNA reads TGTGCCAGCAACCCCCCTCTTCTGGGGAACACTGAAGCTTTCTTT. The rearrangement links TRBV11-3 to TRBJ1-1; D remains ambiguous. Per the germline V gene, CDR1 is SGHNT and CDR2 is YENEEA. The CDR3 runs 15 residues. Trimming pared 7 bases from V and 1 base from J, leaving 16 bases between. Combining the CDR3 with reference TRBV11-3 and TRBJ1-1 gives the whole variable domain EAGVVQSPRYKIIEKKQPVAFWCNPISGHNTLYWYLQNLGQGPELLIRYENEEAVDDSQLPKDRFSAERLKGVDSTLKIQPAELGDSAVYLCASNPPLLGNTEAFFGQGTRLTVV.